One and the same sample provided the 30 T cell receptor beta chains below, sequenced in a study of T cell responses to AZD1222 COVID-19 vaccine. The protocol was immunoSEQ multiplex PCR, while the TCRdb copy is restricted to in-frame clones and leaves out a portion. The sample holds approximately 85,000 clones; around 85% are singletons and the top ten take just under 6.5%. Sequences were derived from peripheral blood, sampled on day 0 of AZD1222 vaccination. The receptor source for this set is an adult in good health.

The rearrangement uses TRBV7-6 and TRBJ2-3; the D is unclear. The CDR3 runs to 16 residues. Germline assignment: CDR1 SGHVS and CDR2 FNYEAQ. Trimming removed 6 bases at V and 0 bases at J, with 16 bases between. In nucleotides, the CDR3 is TGTGCCAGCAGTCCCCGGGCCTTATCTAGCACAGATACGCAGTATTTT. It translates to CASSPRALSSTDTQYF. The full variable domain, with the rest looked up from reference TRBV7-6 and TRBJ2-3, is GAGVSQSPRYKVTKRGQDVALRCDPISGHVSLYWYRQALGQGPEFLTYFNYEAQQDKSGLPNDRFSAERPEGSISTLTIQRTEQRDSAMYRCASSPRALSSTDTQYFGPGTRLTVL.

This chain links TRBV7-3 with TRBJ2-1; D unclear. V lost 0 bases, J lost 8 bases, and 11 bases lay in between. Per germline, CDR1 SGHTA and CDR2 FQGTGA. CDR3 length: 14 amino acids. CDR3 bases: TGTGCCAGCAGCTTAACGCTCGAGAGCGATGAGCAGTTCTTC. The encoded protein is CASSLTLESDEQFF.

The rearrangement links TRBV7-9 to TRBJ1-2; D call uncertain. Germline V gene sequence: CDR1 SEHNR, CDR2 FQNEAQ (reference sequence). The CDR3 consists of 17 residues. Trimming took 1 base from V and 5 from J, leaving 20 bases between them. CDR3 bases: TGTGCCAGCAGCTTAGGTGTTGGGATGGGGATGGGGTATGGCTACACCTTC. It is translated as CASSLGVGMGMGYGYTF.

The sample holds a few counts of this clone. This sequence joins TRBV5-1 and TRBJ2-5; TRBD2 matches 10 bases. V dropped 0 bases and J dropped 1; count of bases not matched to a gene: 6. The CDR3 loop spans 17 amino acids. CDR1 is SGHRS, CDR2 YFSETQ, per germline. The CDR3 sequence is CASSLGPAGGIQETQYF. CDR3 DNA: TGCGCCAGCAGCTTGGGCCCAGCGGGGGGGATCCAAGAGACCCAGTACTTC.

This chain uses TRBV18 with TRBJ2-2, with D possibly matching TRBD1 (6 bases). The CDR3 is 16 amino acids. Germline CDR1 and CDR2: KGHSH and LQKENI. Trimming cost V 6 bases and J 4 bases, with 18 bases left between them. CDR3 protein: CASSPGRPGATGELFF. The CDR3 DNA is TGTGCCAGCTCTCCCGGCCGCCCAGGGGCCACCGGGGAGCTGTTTTTT.

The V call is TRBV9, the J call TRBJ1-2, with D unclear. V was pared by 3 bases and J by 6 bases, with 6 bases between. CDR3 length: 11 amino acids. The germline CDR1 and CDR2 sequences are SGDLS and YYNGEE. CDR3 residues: CASSARDGYTF. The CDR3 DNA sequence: TGTGCCAGCAGCGCGCGAGATGGCTACACCTTC.

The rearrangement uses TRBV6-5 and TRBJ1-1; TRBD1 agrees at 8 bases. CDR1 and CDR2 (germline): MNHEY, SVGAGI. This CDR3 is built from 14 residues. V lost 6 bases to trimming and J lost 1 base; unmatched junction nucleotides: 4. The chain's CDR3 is CASRSGTGNTEAFF. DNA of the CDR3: TGTGCCAGCAGGTCCGGGACAGGGAACACTGAAGCTTTCTTT.

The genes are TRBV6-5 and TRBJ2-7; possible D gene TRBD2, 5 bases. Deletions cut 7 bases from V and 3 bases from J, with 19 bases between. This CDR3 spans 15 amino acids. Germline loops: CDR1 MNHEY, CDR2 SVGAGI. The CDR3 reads CASTSRALMGYEQYF. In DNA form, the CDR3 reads TGTGCCAGCACTAGCCGGGCTCTAATGGGCTACGAGCAGTACTTC.

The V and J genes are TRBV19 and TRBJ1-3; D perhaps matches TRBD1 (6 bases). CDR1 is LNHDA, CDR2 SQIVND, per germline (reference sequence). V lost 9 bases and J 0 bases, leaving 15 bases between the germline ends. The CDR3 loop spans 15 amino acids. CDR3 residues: CASRGGSHSGNTIYF. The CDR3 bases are TGTGCCAGCCGAGGGGGGAGTCACTCTGGAAACACCATATATTTT.

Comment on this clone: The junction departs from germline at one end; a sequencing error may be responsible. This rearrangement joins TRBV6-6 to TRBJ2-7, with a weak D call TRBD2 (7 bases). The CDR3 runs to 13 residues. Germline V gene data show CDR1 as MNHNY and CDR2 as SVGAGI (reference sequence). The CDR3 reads CATSPGGQYEQYF. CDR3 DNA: TGTGCCACCAGTCCGGGGGGCCAATACGAGCAGTACTTC.

The CDR3 region has the DNA TGCGCCAGCAGCCACACCGGGAGCCCCTACGAGCAGTACTTC. It translates to CASSHTGSPYEQYF. The V and J genes are TRBV4-1 and TRBJ2-7; D is perhaps TRBD2 (6 bases). V shed 3 bases and J shed 2 bases, with 11 bases lying between them. This CDR3 comprises 14 residues. Germline assignment: CDR1 MGHRA and CDR2 YSYEKL.

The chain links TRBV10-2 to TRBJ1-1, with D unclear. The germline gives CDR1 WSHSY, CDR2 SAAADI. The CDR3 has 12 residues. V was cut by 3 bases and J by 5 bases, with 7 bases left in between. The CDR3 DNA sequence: TGCGCCAGCAGTGAAGTGGGGACTGAAGCTTTCTTT. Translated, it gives CASSEVGTEAFF.

The CDR3 here is CASRGDRGRNSPLHF. DNA for the CDR3: TGTGCCAGCAGAGGGGACAGGGGACGGAATTCACCCCTCCACTTT. V is TRBV2 and J is TRBJ1-6, with 10 bases fitting TRBD1. Per germline, CDR1 SNHLY and CDR2 FYNNEI. The CDR3 contains 15 residues. With 6 bases clipped from V and 7 bases from J, the junction kept 6 bases outside the gene matches.

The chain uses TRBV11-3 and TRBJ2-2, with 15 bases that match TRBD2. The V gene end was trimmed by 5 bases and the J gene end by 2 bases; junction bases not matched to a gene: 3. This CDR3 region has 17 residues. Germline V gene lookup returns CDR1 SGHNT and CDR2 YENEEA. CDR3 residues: CASSRGLAGGNTGELFF. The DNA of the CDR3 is TGTGCCAGCAGCCGGGGACTAGCGGGAGGTAACACCGGGGAGCTGTTTTTT. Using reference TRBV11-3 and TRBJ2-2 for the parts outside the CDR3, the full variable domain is EAGVVQSPRYKIIEKKQPVAFWCNPISGHNTLYWYLQNLGQGPELLIRYENEEAVDDSQLPKDRFSAERLKGVDSTLKIQPAELGDSAVYLCASSRGLAGGNTGELFFGEGSRLTVL.

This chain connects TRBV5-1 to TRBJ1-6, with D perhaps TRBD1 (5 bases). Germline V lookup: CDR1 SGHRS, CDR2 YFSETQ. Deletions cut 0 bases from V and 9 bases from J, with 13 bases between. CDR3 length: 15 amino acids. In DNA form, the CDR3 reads TGCGCCAGCAGCTTGGCCGCAGGGTCGAGTTCACCCCTCCACTTT. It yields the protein CASSLAAGSSSPLHF.

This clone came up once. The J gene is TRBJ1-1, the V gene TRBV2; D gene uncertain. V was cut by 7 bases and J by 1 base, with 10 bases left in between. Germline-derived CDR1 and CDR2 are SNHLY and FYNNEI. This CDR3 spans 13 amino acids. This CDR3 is CASNRRPNTEAFF. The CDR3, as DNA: TGTGCCAGCAATCGTCGCCCGAACACTGAAGCTTTCTTT.

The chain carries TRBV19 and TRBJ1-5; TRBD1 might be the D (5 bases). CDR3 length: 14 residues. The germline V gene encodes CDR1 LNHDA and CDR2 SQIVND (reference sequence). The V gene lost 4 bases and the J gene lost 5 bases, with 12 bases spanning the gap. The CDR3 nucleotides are TGTGCCAGTAGTAGGGACGGCGTATATCAGCCCCAGCATTTT. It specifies CASSRDGVYQPQHF.

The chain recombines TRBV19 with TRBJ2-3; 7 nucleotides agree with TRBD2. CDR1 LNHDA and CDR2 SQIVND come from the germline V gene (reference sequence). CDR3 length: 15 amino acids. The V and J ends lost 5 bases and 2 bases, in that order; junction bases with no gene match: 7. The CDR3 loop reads CASSFQRGTTDTQYF. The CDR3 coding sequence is TGTGCCAGTAGTTTCCAGCGGGGAACCACAGATACGCAGTATTTT.

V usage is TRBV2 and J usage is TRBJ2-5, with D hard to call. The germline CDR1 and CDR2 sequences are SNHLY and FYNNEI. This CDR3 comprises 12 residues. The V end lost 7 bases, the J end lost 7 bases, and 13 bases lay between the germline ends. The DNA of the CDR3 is TGTGCCAGCAATAGGGTGGAAGGGACCCAGTACTTC. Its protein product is CASNRVEGTQYF.

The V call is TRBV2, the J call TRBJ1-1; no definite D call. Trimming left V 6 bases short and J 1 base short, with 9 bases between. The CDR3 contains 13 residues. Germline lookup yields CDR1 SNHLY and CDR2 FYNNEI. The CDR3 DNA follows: TGTGCCAGCAGCCAGGCGGAGAACACTGAAGCTTTCTTT. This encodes CASSQAENTEAFF.

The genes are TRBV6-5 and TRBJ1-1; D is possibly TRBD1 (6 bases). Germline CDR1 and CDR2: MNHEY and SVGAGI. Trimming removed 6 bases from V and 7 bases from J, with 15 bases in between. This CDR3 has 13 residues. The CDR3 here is CASRQDRFGEAFF. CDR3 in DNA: TGTGCCAGCAGGCAAGACAGGTTCGGTGAAGCTTTCTTT.

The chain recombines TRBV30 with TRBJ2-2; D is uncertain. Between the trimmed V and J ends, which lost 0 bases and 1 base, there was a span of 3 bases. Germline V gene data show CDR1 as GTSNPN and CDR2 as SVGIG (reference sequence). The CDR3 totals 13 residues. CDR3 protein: CAWSVRNTGELFF. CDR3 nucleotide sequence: TGTGCCTGGAGTGTACGGAACACCGGGGAGCTGTTTTTT.

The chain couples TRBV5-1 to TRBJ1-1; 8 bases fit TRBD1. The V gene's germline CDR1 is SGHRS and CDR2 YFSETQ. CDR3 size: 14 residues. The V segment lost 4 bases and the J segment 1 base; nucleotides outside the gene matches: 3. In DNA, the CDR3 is TGCGCCAGCAGCACCGGACAGGGGAACACTGAAGCTTTCTTT. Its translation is CASSTGQGNTEAFF.

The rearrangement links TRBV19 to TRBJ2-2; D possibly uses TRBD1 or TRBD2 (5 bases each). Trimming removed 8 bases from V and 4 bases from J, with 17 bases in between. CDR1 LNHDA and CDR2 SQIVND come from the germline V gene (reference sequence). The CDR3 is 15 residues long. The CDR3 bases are TGTGCCAGTTCAATACAGGCAGAGGGCACCGGGGAGCTGTTTTTT. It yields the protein CASSIQAEGTGELFF.

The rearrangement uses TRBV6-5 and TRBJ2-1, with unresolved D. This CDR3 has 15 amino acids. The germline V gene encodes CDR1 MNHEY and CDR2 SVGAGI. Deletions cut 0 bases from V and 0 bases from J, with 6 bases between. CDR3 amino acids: CASSYSPVSYNEQFF. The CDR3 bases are TGTGCCAGCAGTTACTCTCCAGTCTCCTACAATGAGCAGTTCTTC.

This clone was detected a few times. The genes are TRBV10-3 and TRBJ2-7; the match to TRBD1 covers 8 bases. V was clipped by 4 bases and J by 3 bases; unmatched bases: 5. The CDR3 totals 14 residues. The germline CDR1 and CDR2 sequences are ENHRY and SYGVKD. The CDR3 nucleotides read TGTGCCATCAGTGGGACAGGGTTTAACTACGAGCAGTACTTC. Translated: CAISGTGFNYEQYF.

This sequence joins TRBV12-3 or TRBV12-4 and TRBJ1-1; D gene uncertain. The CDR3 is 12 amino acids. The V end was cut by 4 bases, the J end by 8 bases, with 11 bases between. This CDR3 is CASSWPHSEAFF. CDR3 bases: TGTGCCAGCAGTTGGCCGCATTCCGAAGCTTTCTTT.

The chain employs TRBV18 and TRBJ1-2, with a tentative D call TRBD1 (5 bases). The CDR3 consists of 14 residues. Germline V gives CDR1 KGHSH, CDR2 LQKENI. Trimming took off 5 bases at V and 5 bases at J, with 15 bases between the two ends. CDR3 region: CASSSSGAIYGYTF. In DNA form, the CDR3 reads TGTGCCAGCTCATCCTCCGGGGCCATATATGGCTACACCTTC.

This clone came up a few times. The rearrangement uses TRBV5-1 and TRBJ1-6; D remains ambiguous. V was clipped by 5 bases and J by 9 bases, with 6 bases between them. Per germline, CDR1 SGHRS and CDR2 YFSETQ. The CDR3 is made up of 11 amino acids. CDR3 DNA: TGCGCCAGCAGGCTTGGTTCACCCCTCCACTTT. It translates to CASRLGSPLHF.

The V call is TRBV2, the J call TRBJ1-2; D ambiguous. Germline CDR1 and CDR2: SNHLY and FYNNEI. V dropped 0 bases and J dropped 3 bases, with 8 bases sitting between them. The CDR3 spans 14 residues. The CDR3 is CASSEARDYYGYTF. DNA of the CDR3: TGTGCCAGCAGTGAAGCACGAGACTACTATGGCTACACCTTC.